This T cell receptor beta chain came from a study of T-cell reconstitution after alpha-beta-depleted transplantation in children. The CDR3 covers 16 residues. The V gene lost 0 bases and the J gene lost 0 bases, with 6 bases spanning the gap. The germline V gene encodes CDR1 LNHNV and CDR2 YYDKDF (reference sequence). The TCRbeta library incorporated unique molecular identifiers. TCRdb independently ran MiXCR on the PCR reads; one entry per CDR3 protein. The sample lists a few hundred thousand distinct CDR3 sequences; around 12% were seen once. Only a few counts were recorded for this clonotype. Sequencing was performed on PBMCs from the stem cell graft donor, taken from the stem cell graft. The chain carries TRBV15 and TRBJ2-6; D possibly matches TRBD1 or TRBD2 (5 bases each). The TCR was taken from a human donor who donated a stem cell graft to a child with combined immunodeficiency. The CDR3, as DNA: TGTGCCACCAGCAGAGATGGGACCTCTGGGGCCAACGTCCTGACTTTC. It translates to CATSRDGTSGANVLTF.